This T cell receptor beta chain was captured in a study of T-cell reconstitution after alpha-beta-depleted transplantation in children. There are many counts of this clonotype. The CDR3 spans 13 residues. Losses at the gene ends were 3 bases for V and 8 bases for J; bases not matched to a gene: 6. CDR1 is DFQATT, CDR2 SNEGSKA, per germline (reference sequence). The authors prepared the TCRbeta library with unique molecular identifiers. MiXCR, applied by TCRdb to the PCR reads, yields one record per CDR3 protein. The repertoire holds over 150,000 distinct CDR3 sequences, with around 10% as singletons. The input for sequencing was PBMCs, taken before TCRalphabeta/CD19-depleted stem cell transplant. This chain uses TRBV20-1 with TRBJ1-5, with TRBD1 identical over 8 bases. The receptor was derived from a boy between 2 and 10 years old with acute myeloid leukemia, due to receive a stem cell transplant. For the CDR3, the DNA is TGCAGTGCTAGGGACAGGGATATAGAGCCCCAGCATTTT. This sequence encodes CSARDRDIEPQHF.